Listed below are T cell receptor beta chains from one sample, sequenced in a study of patients with pleural tuberculosis. Using its own MiXCR run on the reads, TCRdb lists one record per CDR3 protein. This sample has under 65,000 distinct CDR3 sequences, with around 6.7% found just once. These receptors came from a human donor with pleural tuberculosis. Both conserved end residues are part of each CDR3. The D gene is left open where the match is weak. A row's size may be missing; if present it is once, few, many or a size class.

TRBV2	many	-	TRBJ1-6	TGTGCCAGCAGTGAACTTGTGAGCTCCTATAATTCACCCCTCCACTTT	CASSELVSSYNSPLHF
TRBV11-1	few	TRBD2	TRBJ2-2	TGTGCCAGCAGCTTAGCACTAGCGGGAGAGTTCCCCGGGGAGCTGTTTTTT	CASSLALAGEFPGELFF
TRBV29-1	-	TRBD1	TRBJ2-1	TGCAGCGTGCCCAGACAGGGTGGTGAGCAGTTCTTC	CSVPRQGGEQFF
TRBV4-1	many	-	TRBJ1-2	TGCGCCAGCAGCCAAGATCTCCGGGGCTACACCTTC	CASSQDLRGYTF
TRBV9	few	-	TRBJ2-3	TGTGCCAGCAGCGTAGTTGGGGAACCTAGCACAGATACGCAGTATTTT	CASSVVGEPSTDTQYF
TRBV20-1	many	-	TRBJ1-5	TGCAGTGCTAGTCGGGCAGGGGTGGCGAGGAATCAGCCCCAGCATTTT	CSASRAGVARNQPQHF
TRBV19	few	-	TRBJ1-1	TGTGCCAGTAGTGTATGGACACGGGGGGACACTGAAGCTTTCTTT	CASSVWTRGDTEAFF
TRBV20-1	many	TRBD2	TRBJ2-5	TGCAGTGTAGCGGGTGGCTACCAAGAGACCCAGTACTTC	CSVAGGYQETQYF
TRBV10-3	few	-	TRBJ1-1	TGTGCCATCTCCCCAGGGCTGAACACTGAAGCTTTCTTT	CAISPGLNTEAFF
TRBV2	many	-	TRBJ1-1	TGTGCCAGCAGTGAATCCCTACGGGGCACTGAAGCTTTCTTT	CASSESLRGTEAFF
TRBV7-1	many	-	TRBJ1-3	TGTGCCAGCAGCTCTATGACAGCGAGCTCTGGAAACACCATATATTTT	CASSSMTASSGNTIYF
TRBV4-2	few	-	TRBJ1-1	TGTGCCAGCAGGTCCGCAGGGTTGAACACTGAAGCTTTCTTT	CASRSAGLNTEAFF
TRBV2	-	-	TRBJ2-5	TGTGCCGGAAAAAGAGAGCCTGCTACCCAGTACTTC	CAGKREPATQYF
TRBV18	many	-	TRBJ2-5	TGTGCCAGCTCACCAGGGATTCAAGAGACCCAGTACTTC	CASSPGIQETQYF
TRBV27	many	-	TRBJ1-1	TGTGCCAGCAGTTTTAGGGGAAGCACTGAAGCTTTCTTT	CASSFRGSTEAFF
TRBV2	many	-	TRBJ1-2	TGTGCCAGCAGTGCGAGGGTTGGCTACACCTTC	CASSARVGYTF
TRBV27	many	-	TRBJ1-4	TGTGCCAGCAGTTTGAGCCAGAATAATGAAAAACTGTTTTTT	CASSLSQNNEKLFF
TRBV20-1	many	TRBD1	TRBJ1-2	TGCAGTGCTAGTTCCTCGGGGACAGGCCTCTATGGCTACACCTTC	CSASSSGTGLYGYTF
TRBV6-2/TRBV6-3	many	TRBD1	TRBJ2-1	TGTGCCAGCAGTTACTCTTCGGGACAGGGCGTGAAGCAGTTCTTC	CASSYSSGQGVKQFF
TRBV19	many	-	TRBJ1-2	TGTGCCAGTAGTATTCAGGGCTCGGAGGAGATGGGCTACACCTTC	CASSIQGSEEMGYTF